This T cell receptor beta chain is from a study of blood T cell repertoires in COVID-19. Authors' analysis steps: By means of reference gene primer amplification, nucleated cell counts were estimated. The protocol was immunoSEQ multiplex PCR, while the TCRdb copy is restricted to in-frame clones and leaves out a portion. The V and J calls and clone size are taken from that table; D and trimming were inferred from the DNA. The sample holds about 280,000 clones, 80% to 90% seen once. About this clone itself: Other nucleotide sequences in the sample specify the same CDR3.

Germline V gene lookup returns CDR1 SGHRS and CDR2 YFSETQ. The ends lost 0 bases at V and 5 bases at J; junction bases unmatched: 4. CDR3 length equals 15 residues. The TCR sequence derives from a woman between 45 and 65 years old who had recovered from COVID-19. Sequencing was performed on peripheral blood. The V and J genes are TRBV5-1 and TRBJ1-5, with 8 bases that match TRBD1. The CDR3 region has the DNA TGCGCCAGCAGCTTGGGCCAGGGGGCCTATCAGCCCCAGCATTTT. It encodes CASSLGQGAYQPQHF.